The 12 T cell receptor beta chains presented below share a single source sample, sequenced in a study of shared clonotypes between healthy human individuals. Here immunoSEQ multiplex PCR was the method, and the copy in TCRdb shows in-frame clones only, minus some. The sample shows some 2 million clones, around 95% of them seen only once. Sample: naive CD4+ T cells sorted from blood. The subset here: CD45RA+ positively selected. Receptor source: a man aged 18 to 35 in good health.

The chain carries TRBV30 and TRBJ1-2, with 9 bases identical to TRBD1. With 4 bases clipped from V and 3 bases from J, the junction kept 9 bases outside the gene matches. The CDR3 is 15 residues long. CDR1 and CDR2 (germline): GTSNPN, SVGIG (reference sequence). CDR3 sequence (DNA): TGTGCCTGGATTGAAGGGACAGGGATCGACTATGGCTACACCTTC. Protein: CAWIEGTGIDYGYTF.

The chain links TRBV10-3 to TRBJ2-3; 11 nucleotides match TRBD1. The trim removed 3 bases at V and 0 bases at J, leaving 2 bases unmatched. This CDR3 has 16 residues. CDR1 is ENHRY, CDR2 SYGVKD, per germline. The CDR3 nucleotides read TGTGCCATCAGTGATGGGACAGGGGGTAGCACAGATACGCAGTATTTT. Its protein is CAISDGTGGSTDTQYF.

The chain employs TRBV2 and TRBJ2-7; a weak D match, TRBD2 (6 bases). The germline CDR1 and CDR2 sequences are SNHLY and FYNNEI. The CDR3 sequence is 12 residues long. V gave up 8 bases and J gave up 3 bases, with 11 bases separating them. DNA of the CDR3: TGTGCCAGCGCGGGGCAACTCTACGAGCAGTACTTC. As protein: CASAGQLYEQYF.

Comment on this clone: Distinct nucleotide sequences in the sample also encode this CDR3. V and J are TRBV15 and TRBJ1-3, with unresolved D. This CDR3 is 15 amino acids long. The germline V and J ends were trimmed by 1 base and 0 bases, with 7 bases remaining between them. Looked up from germline, CDR1 is LNHNV and CDR2 is YYDKDF (reference sequence). The CDR3 region is CATSRGLSSGNTIYF. The CDR3 region has the DNA TGTGCCACCAGCAGAGGCCTCAGCTCTGGAAACACCATATATTTT.

V and J are TRBV11-2 and TRBJ2-7, with D unresolved. CDR1 is SGHAT, CDR2 FQNNGV, per germline. CDR3 length: 14 residues. Trimming shortened V by 4 bases and J by 3 bases, and 13 bases separated the two germline ends. CDR3 nucleotide sequence: TGTGCCAGCAGCTCCTCCTCAGTCCGCTACGAGCAGTACTTC. Protein sequence: CASSSSSVRYEQYF.

As concerns this clone: The same CDR3 can be traced to other DNA sequences in this sample. This CDR3 reads CASSSRDRGTDTQYF. Here the CDR3 DNA reads TGTGCCAGCAGTTCCCGGGACAGGGGCACAGATACGCAGTATTTT. The chain employs TRBV6-5 and TRBJ2-3; 9 bases line up with TRBD1. The CDR3 has 15 amino acids. Germline CDR1 and CDR2: MNHEY and SVGAGI. With 4 bases clipped from V and 1 base from J, the junction kept 3 bases outside the gene matches.

This clone was recorded once. As DNA, the CDR3 is TGTGCCAGCACGGGACAGGGGCCCTATGGCTACACCTTC. Its translation is CASTGQGPYGYTF. The chain carries TRBV2 and TRBJ1-2; 10 bases map to TRBD1. J lost 4 bases, V lost 7 bases, and 3 bases had no gene match. CDR1 is SNHLY, CDR2 FYNNEI, per germline. The length of the CDR3 is 13 residues.

The rearrangement joins TRBV27 to TRBJ1-6; perhaps TRBD1 as D (5 bases). The length of the CDR3 is 13 residues. Germline V gives CDR1 MNHEY, CDR2 SMNVEV (reference sequence). V lost 7 bases and J lost 7, with 11 bases in between. The DNA of the CDR3 is TGTGCCAGCACAGGAGGGACGAATTCACCCCTCCACTTT. This gives the protein CASTGGTNSPLHF.

For this clone: A read error may account for a junction end that differs from germline. The rearrangement links TRBV5-1 to TRBJ2-3; D might be TRBD2 (6 bases). There are 12 residues in the CDR3. Per the germline V gene, CDR1 is SGHRS and CDR2 is YFSETQ. DNA of the CDR3: TGCGCCAGCAGCTCAGGAGGAGGGGACCCTCATTTT. Its translation: CASSSGGGDPHF.

This clone was seen a single time. V gene TRBV5-8 combines with J gene TRBJ1-2; D unclear. The germline V gene encodes CDR1 SGHTS and CDR2 YDEGEE. The CDR3 sequence is 13 residues long. Trimming shortened V by 4 bases and J by 6 bases, and 13 bases separated the two germline ends. In nucleotides, the CDR3 is TGTGCCAGCAGCCGGACCGTCGACAATGGCTACACCTTC. Translating it yields CASSRTVDNGYTF.

CDR3 in amino acids: CASSITGTGIYEQYF. Written as DNA, the CDR3 is TGTGCCAGTAGTATAACTGGGACAGGGATCTACGAGCAGTACTTC. The chain recombines TRBV19 with TRBJ2-7; 9 bases are shared with TRBD1. V was pared by 2 bases and J by 3 bases, with 5 bases of the junction left unmatched. The CDR3 is 15 amino acids. The germline gives CDR1 LNHDA, CDR2 SQIVND (reference sequence).

As for this clone: This sample also contains other DNA sequences that code for the same CDR3. The chain uses TRBV7-9 and TRBJ1-1; possible D gene TRBD1, 5 bases. CDR1 and CDR2 (germline): SEHNR, FQNEAQ (reference sequence). This CDR3 contains 14 residues. Trimming stripped 1 base from V and 5 bases from J, with 11 bases between. The CDR3 region is CASSLGGGGTEAFF. CDR3 coding DNA: TGTGCCAGCAGCTTAGGGGGCGGAGGAACTGAAGCTTTCTTT.